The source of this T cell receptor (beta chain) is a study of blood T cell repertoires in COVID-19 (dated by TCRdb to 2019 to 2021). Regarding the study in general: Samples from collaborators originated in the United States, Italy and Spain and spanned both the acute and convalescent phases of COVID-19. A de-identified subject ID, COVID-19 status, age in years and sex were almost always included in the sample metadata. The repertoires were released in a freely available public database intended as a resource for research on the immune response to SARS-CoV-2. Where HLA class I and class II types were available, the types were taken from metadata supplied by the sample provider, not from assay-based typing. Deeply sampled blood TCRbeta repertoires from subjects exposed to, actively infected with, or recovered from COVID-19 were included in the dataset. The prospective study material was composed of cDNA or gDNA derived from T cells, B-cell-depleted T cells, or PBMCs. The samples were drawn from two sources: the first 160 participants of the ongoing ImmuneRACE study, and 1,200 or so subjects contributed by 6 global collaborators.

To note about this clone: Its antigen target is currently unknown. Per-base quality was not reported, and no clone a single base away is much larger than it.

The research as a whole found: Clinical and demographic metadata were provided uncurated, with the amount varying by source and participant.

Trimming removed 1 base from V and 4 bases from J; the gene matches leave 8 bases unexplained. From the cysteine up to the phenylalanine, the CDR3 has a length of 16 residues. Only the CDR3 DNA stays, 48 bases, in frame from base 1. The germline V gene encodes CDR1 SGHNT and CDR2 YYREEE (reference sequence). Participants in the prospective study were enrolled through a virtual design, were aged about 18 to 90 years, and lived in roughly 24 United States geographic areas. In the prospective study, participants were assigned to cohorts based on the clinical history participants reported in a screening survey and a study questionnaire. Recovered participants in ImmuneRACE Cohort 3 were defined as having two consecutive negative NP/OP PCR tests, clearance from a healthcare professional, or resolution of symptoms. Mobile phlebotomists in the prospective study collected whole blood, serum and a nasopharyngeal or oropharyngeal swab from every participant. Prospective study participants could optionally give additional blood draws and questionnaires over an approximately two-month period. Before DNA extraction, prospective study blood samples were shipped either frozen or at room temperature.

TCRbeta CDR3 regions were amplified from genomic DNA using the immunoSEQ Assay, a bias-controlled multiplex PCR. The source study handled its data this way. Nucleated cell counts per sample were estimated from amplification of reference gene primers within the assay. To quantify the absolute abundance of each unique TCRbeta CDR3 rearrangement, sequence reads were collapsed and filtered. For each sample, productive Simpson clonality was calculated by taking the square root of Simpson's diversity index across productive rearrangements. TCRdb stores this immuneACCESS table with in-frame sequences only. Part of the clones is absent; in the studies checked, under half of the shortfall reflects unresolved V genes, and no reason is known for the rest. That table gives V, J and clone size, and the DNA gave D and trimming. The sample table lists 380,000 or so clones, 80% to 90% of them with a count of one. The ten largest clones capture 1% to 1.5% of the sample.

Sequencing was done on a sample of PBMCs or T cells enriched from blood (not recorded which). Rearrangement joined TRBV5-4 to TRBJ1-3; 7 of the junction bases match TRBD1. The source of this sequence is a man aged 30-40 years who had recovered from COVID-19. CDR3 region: CASSLTGQNVGNTIYF. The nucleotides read TGTGCCAGCAGCTTGACGGGACAGAACGTCGGAAACACCATATATTTT. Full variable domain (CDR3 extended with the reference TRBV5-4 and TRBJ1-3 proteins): ETGVTQSPTHLIKTRGQQVTLRCSSQSGHNTVSWYQQALGQGPQFIFQYYREEENGRGNFPPRFSGLQFPNYSSELNVNALELDDSALYLCASSLTGQNVGNTIYFGEGSWLTVV.